Detailed here is one T cell receptor beta chain. The sample comes from a study of blood T cell repertoires in COVID-19. Background on the study: PBMCs, B-cell-depleted T cells, or T cells provided the cDNA or gDNA that made up the material.

V was cut by 3 bases and J by 2 bases, with 13 bases left in between. The CDR3 is 14 residues long. Germline CDR1 reads DFQATT; CDR2 reads SNEGSKA (reference sequence). Generated by immunoSEQ multiplex PCR, the TCRdb table keeps only in-frame clones and is missing some. The sample has tens of thousands of clones, roughly 88% seen once; the top ten hold around 26%. Enrolled during active infection, Seattle patients were then followed longitudinally. Sequencing used peripheral blood. This sequence originates from a woman older than 75 with COVID-19, enrolled during active disease. The chain couples TRBV20-1 to TRBJ1-2, with a tentative D call TRBD1 (5 bases). CDR3 region: CSASSGGGNYGYTF. Here the CDR3 DNA reads TGCAGTGCTAGTTCTGGGGGAGGGAACTATGGCTACACCTTC.